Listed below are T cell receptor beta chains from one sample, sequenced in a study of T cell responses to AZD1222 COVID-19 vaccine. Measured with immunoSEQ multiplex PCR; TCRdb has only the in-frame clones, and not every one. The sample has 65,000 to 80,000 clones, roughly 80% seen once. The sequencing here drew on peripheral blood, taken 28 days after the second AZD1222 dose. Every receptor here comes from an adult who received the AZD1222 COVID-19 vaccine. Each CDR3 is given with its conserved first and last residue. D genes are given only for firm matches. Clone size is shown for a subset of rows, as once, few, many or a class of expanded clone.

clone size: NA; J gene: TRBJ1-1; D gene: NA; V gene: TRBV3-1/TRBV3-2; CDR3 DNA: TGTGCCAGCAGCCAAGGAGGGATAGGAGGAACTGAAGCTTTCTTT; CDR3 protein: CASSQGGIGGTEAFF
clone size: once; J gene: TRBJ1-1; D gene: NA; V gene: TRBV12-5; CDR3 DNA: TGTGCTAGTGGTTTAGGTTTAGGGGTTGAAGCTTTCTTT; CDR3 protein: CASGLGLGVEAFF
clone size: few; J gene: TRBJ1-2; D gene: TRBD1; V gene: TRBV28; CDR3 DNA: TGTGCCAGCAGTTTGGGACAGGGGACGTTTGGCTACACCTTC; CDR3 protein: CASSLGQGTFGYTF
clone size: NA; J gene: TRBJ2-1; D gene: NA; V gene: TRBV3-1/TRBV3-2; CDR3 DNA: TGTGCCAGCAGCCAAGGACGGTTTTACAATGAGCAGTTCTTC; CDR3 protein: CASSQGRFYNEQFF
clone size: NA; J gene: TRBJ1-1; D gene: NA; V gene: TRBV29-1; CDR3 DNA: TGCAGCCAGGATGAACGGTCTTCGAACACTGAAGCTTTCTTT; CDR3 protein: CSQDERSSNTEAFF
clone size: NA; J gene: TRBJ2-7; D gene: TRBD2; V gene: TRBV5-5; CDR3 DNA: TGTGCCAGCAGCACAGGGACTAGCCAGGACTACGAGCAGTACTTC; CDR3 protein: CASSTGTSQDYEQYF
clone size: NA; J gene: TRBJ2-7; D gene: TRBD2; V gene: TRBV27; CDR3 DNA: TGTGCCAGCAGCAACCCTATAGGGCTAGCGGGTTACGAGCAGTACTTC; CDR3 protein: CASSNPIGLAGYEQYF
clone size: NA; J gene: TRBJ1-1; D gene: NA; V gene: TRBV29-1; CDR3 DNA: TGCAGCGTCCAGTGGGGGAGGGACACTGAAGCTTTCTTT; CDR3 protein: CSVQWGRDTEAFF
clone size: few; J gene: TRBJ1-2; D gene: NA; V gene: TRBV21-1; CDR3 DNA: TGTGCCAGCGGACTTGAAAACACTCACTATGGCTACACCTTC; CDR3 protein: CASGLENTHYGYTF
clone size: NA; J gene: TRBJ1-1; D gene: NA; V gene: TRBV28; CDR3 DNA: TGTGCCAGCACCTTCCCGCAGGCGGGGCGGAACACTGAAGCTTTCTTT; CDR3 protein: CASTFPQAGRNTEAFF
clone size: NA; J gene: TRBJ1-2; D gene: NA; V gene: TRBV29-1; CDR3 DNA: TGCAGCGTTGCGAAAGGGCAAGGCTACACCTTC; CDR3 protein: CSVAKGQGYTF
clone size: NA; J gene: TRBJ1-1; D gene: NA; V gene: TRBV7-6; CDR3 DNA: TGTGCCAGCAGCTTAGGTGGGGCAGGGGACCGCACTGAAGCTTTCTTT; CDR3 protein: CASSLGGAGDRTEAFF